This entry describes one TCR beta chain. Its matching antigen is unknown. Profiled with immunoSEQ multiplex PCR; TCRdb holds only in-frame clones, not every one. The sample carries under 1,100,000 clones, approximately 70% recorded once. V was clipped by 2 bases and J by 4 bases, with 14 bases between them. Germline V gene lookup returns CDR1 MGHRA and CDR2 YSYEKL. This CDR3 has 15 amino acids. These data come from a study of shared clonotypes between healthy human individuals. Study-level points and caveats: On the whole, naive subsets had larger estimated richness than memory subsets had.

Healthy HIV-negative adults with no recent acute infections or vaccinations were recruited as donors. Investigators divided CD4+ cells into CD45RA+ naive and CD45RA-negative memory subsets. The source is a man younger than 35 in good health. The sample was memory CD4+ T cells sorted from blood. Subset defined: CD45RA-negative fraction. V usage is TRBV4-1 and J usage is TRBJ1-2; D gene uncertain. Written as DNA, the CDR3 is TGCGCCAGCAGCCAACCTGACCGCCGCACCTATGGCTACACCTTC. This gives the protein CASSQPDRRTYGYTF.